One sample yielded the 22 T cell receptor beta chains listed below, sequenced in a study of T cell responses to AZD1222 COVID-19 vaccine. Some clones are missing from TCRdb's copy, which holds only in-frame ones; the method was immunoSEQ multiplex PCR. The table shows approximately 110,000 clones, with around 85% occurring only once. The sequenced sample was peripheral blood, obtained on day 0 of AZD1222 vaccination. The receptors originated from an adult in good health.

This chain uses TRBV6-5 with TRBJ1-5, with TRBD1 as a possible D gene (5 bases). The CDR3 runs 13 residues. The V gene's germline CDR1 is MNHEY and CDR2 SVGAGI. V was trimmed by 8 bases and J by 4 bases, leaving 12 bases between them. The CDR3: CASGAEENQPQHF. The DNA of the CDR3 is TGTGCCAGCGGGGCCGAAGAGAATCAGCCCCAGCATTTT.

The V call is TRBV27, the J call TRBJ2-7; weak D call: TRBD2 (6 bases). Germline V CDR1 and CDR2: MNHEY, SMNVEV (reference sequence). The CDR3 spans 15 residues. Trimming removed 2 bases at V and 3 bases at J, with 14 bases between. This chain's CDR3 is CASSLHGGGGYEQYF. The CDR3 bases are TGTGCCAGCAGTTTACATGGGGGAGGAGGCTACGAGCAGTACTTC.

This chain joins TRBV20-1 and TRBJ2-2; D may be TRBD1 or TRBD2 (5 bases each). The CDR3 sequence is 14 residues long. Germline CDR1 and CDR2: DFQATT and SNEGSKA (reference sequence). V was clipped by 3 bases and J by 5 bases, with 13 bases between them. The CDR3 coding sequence is TGCAGTGCTAGTTCCCGGGACGGGACCGGGGAGCTGTTTTTT. Amino acid sequence: CSASSRDGTGELFF.

The chain uses TRBV5-6 and TRBJ2-2; no reliable D call. V lost 2 bases to trimming and J lost 4 bases, with 18 bases between them. Germline CDR1 SGHDT, CDR2 YYEEEE. This CDR3 has 17 residues. CDR3 DNA: TGTGCCAGCAGCTTCAACCCCCCGGTGCCCCGCACCGGGGAGCTGTTTTTT. It is translated as CASSFNPPVPRTGELFF.

This clone was found a few times. V is TRBV12-3 or TRBV12-4 and J is TRBJ2-7; D may be TRBD2 (6 bases). CDR3 length equals 13 residues. V shed 7 bases and J shed 6 bases, with 16 bases lying between them. The CDR3 DNA is TGTGCCAGCACCCTCGGGGGAATGCGCGAGCAGTACTTC. Translated, it gives CASTLGGMREQYF.

This clone was picked up a small number of times. The rearrangement joins TRBV4-3 to TRBJ1-2; D call uncertain. This CDR3 is built from 14 residues. Germline CDR1 is LGHNA and CDR2 is YSLEER. The V and J ends lost 0 bases and 9 bases respectively, with 14 bases between them. CDR3 coding DNA: TGCGCCAGCAGCCAAGATGGAGAAGTACCCCGCTACACCTTC. Its translation is CASSQDGEVPRYTF.

This clone was counted between two and nine times. The chain is built from TRBV6-2 or TRBV6-3 and TRBJ1-1, with 7 bases identical to TRBD1. V dropped 5 bases and J dropped 1; count of bases not matched to a gene: 4. Looked up from germline, CDR1 is MNHEY and CDR2 is SVGEGT. The CDR3 contains 14 residues. CDR3 residues: CASSVAGGNTEAFF. In DNA form, the CDR3 reads TGTGCCAGCAGTGTCGCAGGGGGGAACACTGAAGCTTTCTTT.

The chain couples TRBV6-5 to TRBJ1-1; maybe TRBD1 (5 bases). The V gene's germline CDR1 is MNHEY and CDR2 SVGAGI. Trimming shortened V by 9 bases and J by 3 bases, and 14 bases separated the two germline ends. This CDR3 has 13 amino acids. The CDR3 DNA is TGTGCCAGTCGGGACCTAGGGGACACTGAAGCTTTCTTT. This gives the protein CASRDLGDTEAFF.

Written as DNA, the CDR3 is TGTGCCAGCTCACCTGCGATACAGGGAAACACCATATATTTT. This translates into CASSPAIQGNTIYF. V usage is TRBV18 and J usage is TRBJ1-3; D is unclear. CDR3 size: 14 residues. The germline V gene has CDR1 KGHSH and CDR2 LQKENI. Trimming shortened V by 3 bases and J by 4 bases, and 10 bases separated the two germline ends.

The V call is TRBV12-3 or TRBV12-4, the J call TRBJ2-6; D unclear. The CDR3 sequence is 13 residues long. V was trimmed by 6 bases and J by 0 bases, leaving 3 bases between them. CDR3 sequence: CASRISGANVLTF. The CDR3 coding sequence is TGTGCCAGCAGGATCTCTGGGGCCAACGTCCTGACTTTC.

The rearrangement links TRBV6-1 to TRBJ1-1; D uncertain. CDR3 length: 12 residues. Germline values: CDR1 MNHNS, CDR2 SASEGT. The V end lost 2 bases, the J end lost 6 bases, and 7 bases lay between the germline ends. CDR3 residues: CASSEFDAEAFF. The CDR3 nucleotides are TGTGCCAGCAGTGAATTCGACGCTGAAGCTTTCTTT.

CDR3 protein: CASSFGEIRVRTEKLFF. The CDR3 DNA reads as TGTGCCAGCAGCTTCGGCGAAATTAGGGTCAGGACTGAAAAACTGTTTTTT. The V gene is TRBV7-2, the J gene TRBJ1-4; no clear D. Germline CDR1 is SGHTA and CDR2 is FQGNSA. Between the trimmed V and J ends, which lost 3 bases and 7 bases, there was a span of 21 bases. CDR3 length: 17 residues.

The chain has TRBV2 and TRBJ1-2, with D possibly TRBD1 on 6 matching bases. V shed 8 bases and J shed 2 bases, with 12 bases lying between them. Germline loops: CDR1 SNHLY, CDR2 FYNNEI. The CDR3 is 13 amino acids. This chain's CDR3 is CASALGGNYGYTF. CDR3 coding DNA: TGTGCCAGCGCTTTAGGGGGAAACTATGGCTACACCTTC. Supplemented by reference TRBV2 and TRBJ1-2, the full variable domain reads EPEVTQTPSHQVTQMGQEVILRCVPISNHLYFYWYRQILGQKVEFLVSFYNNEISEKSEIFDDQFSVERPDGSNFTLKIRSTKLEDSAMYFCASALGGNYGYTFGSGTRLTVV.

This sequence joins TRBV6-5 and TRBJ2-7; 9 bases line up with TRBD1. The CDR3 runs 14 residues. V shed 6 bases, J shed 6 bases, and the junction held 9 bases outside the gene matches. Germline V gives CDR1 MNHEY, CDR2 SVGAGI. The CDR3 nucleotides are TGTGCCAGCAGCACCGGGACAGGGATTTTCGAGCAGTACTTC. Protein product: CASSTGTGIFEQYF.

This chain links TRBV7-2 with TRBJ2-7; D gene ambiguous. The CDR3 is 14 residues long. Germline V gene sequence: CDR1 SGHTA, CDR2 FQGNSA. The V gene lost 3 bases and the J gene lost 5 bases, with 14 bases spanning the gap. The DNA for the CDR3 is TGTGCCAGCAGCTTCCCGGTCGCCGGTGACGAGCAGTACTTC. It specifies CASSFPVAGDEQYF.

This clone was seen a handful of times. V is TRBV6-5 and J is TRBJ1-6, with 7 bases identical to TRBD1. The germline V gene encodes CDR1 MNHEY and CDR2 SVGAGI. V lost 0 bases to trimming and J lost 8 bases; unmatched junction nucleotides: 4. The CDR3 has 15 residues. The CDR3 nucleotides read TGTGCCAGCAGTTACTCTGGACAGGACTATTCACCCCTCCACTTT. The encoded protein is CASSYSGQDYSPLHF.

V is TRBV5-8 and J is TRBJ2-6, with 8 bases matching TRBD1. The germline V gene has CDR1 SGHTS and CDR2 YDEGEE. The CDR3 is 17 residues long. The junction had 3 bases not matched to a gene; V was cut back by 1 base and J by 0 bases. The DNA of the CDR3 is TGTGCCAGCAGCTTGCGGGACAGGCTCTCTGGGGCCAACGTCCTGACTTTC. This gives the protein CASSLRDRLSGANVLTF.

V is TRBV12-3 or TRBV12-4 and J is TRBJ2-1; maybe TRBD1 (5 bases). The CDR3 has 13 amino acids. Trimming removed 3 bases at V and 7 bases at J, with 10 bases between. CDR3 in amino acids: CASSLNRWNEQFF. The CDR3 coding sequence is TGTGCCAGCAGTTTGAACAGGTGGAATGAGCAGTTCTTC.

This chain joins TRBV28 and TRBJ1-4; TRBD1 matches 7 bases. CDR1 and CDR2 (germline): MDHEN, SYDVKM. Trimming at V came to 5 bases and at J to 6 bases, leaving 9 bases not matched to a gene. CDR3 length equals 15 residues. The CDR3 DNA follows: TGTGCCAGCAGTCTCTCGGCAGGGGGGGATGAAAAACTGTTTTTT. This codes for CASSLSAGGDEKLFF. The entire variable domain, with the rest obtained from reference TRBV28 and TRBJ1-4, is as follows: DVKVTQSSRYLVKRTGEKVFLECVQDMDHENMFWYRQDPGLGLRLIYFSYDVKMKEKGDIPEGYSVSREKKERFSLILESASTNQTSMYLCASSLSAGGDEKLFFGSGTQLSVL.

This chain connects TRBV28 to TRBJ2-1; 7 bases align to TRBD1. Germline V CDR1 and CDR2: MDHEN, SYDVKM. Trimming cost V 6 bases and J 3 bases; bases outside gene matches: 11. This CDR3 region has 16 residues. CDR3 nucleotides: TGTGCCAGCAGCCAAAATACAGGGGAAAACTACAATGAGCAGTTCTTC. It specifies CASSQNTGENYNEQFF. Drawing the rest from reference TRBV28 and TRBJ2-1, the complete variable domain is DVKVTQSSRYLVKRTGEKVFLECVQDMDHENMFWYRQDPGLGLRLIYFSYDVKMKEKGDIPEGYSVSREKKERFSLILESASTNQTSMYLCASSQNTGENYNEQFFGPGTRLTVL.

This chain's CDR3 is CASTGTGEDQPQHF. The CDR3 DNA is TGTGCCAGCACTGGGACAGGGGAGGATCAGCCCCAGCATTTT. This chain links TRBV2 with TRBJ1-5; 10 bases map to TRBD1. Germline V lookup: CDR1 SNHLY, CDR2 FYNNEI. V was clipped by 7 bases and J by 5 bases; unmatched bases: 5. CDR3 size: 14 residues.

The gene calls are TRBV4-1 and TRBJ1-5, with a weak D call TRBD1 (5 bases). CDR3 length: 13 residues. V was clipped by 6 bases and J by 7 bases, with 13 bases between them. Germline loops: CDR1 MGHRA, CDR2 YSYEKL. The CDR3 loop is CASSHTGGQPQHF. CDR3 in DNA: TGCGCCAGCAGTCACACGGGGGGACAGCCCCAGCATTTT.